This T cell receptor (beta chain) appears in the sequencing data of a study of cytomegalovirus exposure and HLA in healthy donors. Study-wide background: The approximately 100 million unique TCR beta sequences, from about 170 million T cells, were found by an earlier analysis. Findings and caveats of the study: Segments of the TCR beta V type were, in most cases, productive about 87% or about 30% of the time in an earlier analysis. The classifier, whose performance was assessed in both the original and validation cohorts, reportedly diagnosed cytomegalovirus status with high specificity and sensitivity. Most CMV-associated TCR beta chains appeared HLA-restricted in a later analysis.

Note on this clone: What it recognizes is unknown.

This PCR relied on a set of 60 Vbeta primers and 13 Jbeta primers. The assay was immunoSEQ multiplex PCR, and TCRdb's table has in-frame clones only and misses some. Among around 120,000 clones, around 81% were seen once, and the ten largest hold about 0.75%. The receptor was isolated from a man aged 18 to 35 in good health and CMV-seronegative. Sequences were obtained from PBMCs.

CDR3: CASSFFGSASGNTIYF. DNA for the CDR3: TGTGCCAGCAGCTTTTTTGGTAGCGCCTCTGGAAACACCATATATTTT. The chain uses TRBV5-6 and TRBJ1-3, with D unclear. The CDR3 runs 16 residues. The germline V gene encodes CDR1 SGHDT and CDR2 YYEEEE. Deletions cut 2 bases from V and 0 bases from J, with 12 bases between.